This T cell receptor beta chain was profiled in a study of T cell responses to AZD1222 COVID-19 vaccine. Notes on the study in general: Along spike, vaccine-associated CD4 TCRs were found throughout, with dominance at 160-218 and 743-854. Unmutated variant regions are reportedly the target of nearly half of TCRs that are spike-specific.

The table came from immunoSEQ multiplex PCR; TCRdb's copy has only in-frame clones and leaves some out. There are 130,000 to 150,000 clones in the sample; 92% occur only once, and roughly 1.8% lies in the top ten. This clone has more than one count but fewer than ten. Its antigen is not known. In germline, CDR1 is MNHEY, CDR2 SMNVEV (reference sequence). The CDR3 consists of 16 residues. Trimming left V 4 bases short and J 3 bases short, with 19 bases between. The sample consisted of peripheral blood, taken on day 0 of AZD1222 vaccination. This clonotype was obtained from an adult in good health. This chain links TRBV27 with TRBJ2-7; perhaps TRBD1 as D (6 bases). CDR3 nucleotides: TGTGCCAGCAGTTCCTACGACAGGTTAGGTGGCTACGAGCAGTACTTC. This sequence encodes CASSSYDRLGGYEQYF.